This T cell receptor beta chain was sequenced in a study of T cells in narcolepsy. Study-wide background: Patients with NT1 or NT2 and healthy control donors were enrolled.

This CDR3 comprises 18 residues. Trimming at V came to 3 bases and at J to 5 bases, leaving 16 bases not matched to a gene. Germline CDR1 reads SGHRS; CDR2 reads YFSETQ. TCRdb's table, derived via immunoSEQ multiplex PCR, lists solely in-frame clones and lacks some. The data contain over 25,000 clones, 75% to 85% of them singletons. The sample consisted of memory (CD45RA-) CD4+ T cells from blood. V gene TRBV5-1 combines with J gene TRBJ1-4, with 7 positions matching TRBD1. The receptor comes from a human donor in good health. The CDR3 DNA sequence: TGCGCCAGCAGCTCAACCACTCTTACAGGGGCGATCAATGAAAAACTGTTTTTT. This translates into CASSSTTLTGAINEKLFF.